This TCR beta chain stems from a study of cytomegalovirus exposure and HLA in healthy donors. PCR involved 60 Vbeta and 13 Jbeta primers. Generated by immunoSEQ multiplex PCR, the TCRdb table keeps only in-frame clones and is missing some. Of about 160,000 clones in the sample, roughly 70% were seen once. Remarks on this clone: Its antigen is as yet unknown.

Study observations and caveats: Association with HLA alleles at 0.05 false discovery rate was found for 15,000 to 20,000 TCR beta sequences in a later analysis.

Source material: PBMCs. The sequence was collected from a woman aged 50 to 65 in good health and CMV-seropositive.

The DNA for the CDR3 is TGTGCCAGCAGCGGGGGGACAGGGTCCCCTAACTATGGCTACACCTTC. This sequence encodes CASSGGTGSPNYGYTF. This chain joins TRBV9 and TRBJ1-2; 9 bases match TRBD1. The trim removed 3 bases at V and 0 bases at J, leaving 6 bases unmatched. Germline values: CDR1 SGDLS, CDR2 YYNGEE. CDR3 size: 16 residues. The full variable domain, rest sourced from reference TRBV9 and TRBJ1-2, is DSGVTQTPKHLITATGQRVTLRCSPRSGDLSVYWYQQSLDQGLQFLIQYYNGEERAKGNILERFSAQQFPDLHSELNLSSLELGDSALYFCASSGGTGSPNYGYTFGSGTRLTVV.